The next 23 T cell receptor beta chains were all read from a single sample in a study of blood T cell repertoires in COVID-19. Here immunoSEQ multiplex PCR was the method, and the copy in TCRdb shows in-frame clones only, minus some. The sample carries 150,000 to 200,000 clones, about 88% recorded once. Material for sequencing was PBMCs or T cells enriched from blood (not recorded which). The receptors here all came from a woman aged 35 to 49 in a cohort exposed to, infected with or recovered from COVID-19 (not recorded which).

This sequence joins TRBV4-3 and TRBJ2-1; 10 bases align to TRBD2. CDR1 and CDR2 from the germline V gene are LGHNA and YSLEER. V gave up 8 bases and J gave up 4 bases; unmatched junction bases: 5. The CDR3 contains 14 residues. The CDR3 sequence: CASETSGIYNEQFF. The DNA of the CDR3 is TGCGCCAGCGAAACTAGCGGGATTTACAATGAGCAGTTCTTC.

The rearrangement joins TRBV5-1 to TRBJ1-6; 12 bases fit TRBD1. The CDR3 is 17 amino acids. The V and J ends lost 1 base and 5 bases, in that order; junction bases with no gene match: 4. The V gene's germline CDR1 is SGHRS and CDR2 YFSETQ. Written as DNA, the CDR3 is TGCGCCAGCAGCTTGTCCGGGACAGGGGGCAATAATTCACCCCTCCACTTT. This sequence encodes CASSLSGTGGNNSPLHF.

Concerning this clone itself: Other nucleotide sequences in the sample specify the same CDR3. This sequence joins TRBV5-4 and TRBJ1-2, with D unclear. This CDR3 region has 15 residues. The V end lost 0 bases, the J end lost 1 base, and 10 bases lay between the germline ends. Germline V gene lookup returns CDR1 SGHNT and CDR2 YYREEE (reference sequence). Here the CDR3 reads CASSLGKGGNYGYTF. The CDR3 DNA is TGTGCCAGCAGCTTGGGGAAGGGAGGTAACTATGGCTACACCTTC.

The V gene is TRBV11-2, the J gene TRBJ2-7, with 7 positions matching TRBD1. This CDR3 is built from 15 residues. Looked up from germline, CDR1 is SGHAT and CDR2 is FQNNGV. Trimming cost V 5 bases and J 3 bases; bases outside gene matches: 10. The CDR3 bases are TGTGCCAGCAGCCATTACAGGGGTAAGGACTACGAGCAGTACTTC. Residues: CASSHYRGKDYEQYF.

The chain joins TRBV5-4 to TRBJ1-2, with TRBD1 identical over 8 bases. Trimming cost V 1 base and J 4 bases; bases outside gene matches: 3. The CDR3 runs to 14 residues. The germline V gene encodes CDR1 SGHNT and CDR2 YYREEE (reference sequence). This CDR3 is CASSLPDRVYGYTF. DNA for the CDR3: TGTGCCAGCAGCTTGCCGGACAGGGTCTATGGCTACACCTTC.

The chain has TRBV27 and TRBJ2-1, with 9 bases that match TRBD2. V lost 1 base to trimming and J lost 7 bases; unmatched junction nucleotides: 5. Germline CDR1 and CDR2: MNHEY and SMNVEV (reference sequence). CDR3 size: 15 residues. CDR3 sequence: CASSLLGLARNEQFF. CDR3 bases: TGTGCCAGCAGTTTATTAGGACTAGCGAGGAATGAGCAGTTCTTC.

The DNA of the CDR3 is TGCGCCAGCGGAAGCGGGACTAGCGCATACAATGAGCAGTTCTTC. Encoded protein: CASGSGTSAYNEQFF. The genes are TRBV4-3 and TRBJ2-1; 10 positions match TRBD2. V gave up 8 bases and J gave up 4 bases; unmatched junction bases: 8. The length of the CDR3 is 15 residues. CDR1 LGHNA and CDR2 YSLEER come from the germline V gene.

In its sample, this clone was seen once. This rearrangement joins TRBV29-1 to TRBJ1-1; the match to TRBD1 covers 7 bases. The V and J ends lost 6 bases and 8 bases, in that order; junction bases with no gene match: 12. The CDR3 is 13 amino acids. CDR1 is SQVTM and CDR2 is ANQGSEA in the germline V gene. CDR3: CSVSPGQATEAFF. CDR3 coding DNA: TGCAGCGTCTCCCCCGGACAGGCCACCGAAGCTTTCTTT. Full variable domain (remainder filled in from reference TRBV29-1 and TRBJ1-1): SAVISQKPSRDICQRGTSLTIQCQVDSQVTMMFWYRQQPGQSLTLIATANQGSEATYESGFVIDKFPISRPNLTFSTLTVSNMSPEDSSIYLCSVSPGQATEAFFGQGTRLTVV.

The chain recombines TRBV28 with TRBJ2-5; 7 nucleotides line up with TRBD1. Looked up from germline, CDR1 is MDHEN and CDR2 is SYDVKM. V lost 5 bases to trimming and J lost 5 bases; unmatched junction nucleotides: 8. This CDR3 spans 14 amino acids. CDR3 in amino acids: CASSDRAGVETQYF. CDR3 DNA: TGTGCCAGCAGTGACAGGGCCGGGGTGGAGACCCAGTACTTC.

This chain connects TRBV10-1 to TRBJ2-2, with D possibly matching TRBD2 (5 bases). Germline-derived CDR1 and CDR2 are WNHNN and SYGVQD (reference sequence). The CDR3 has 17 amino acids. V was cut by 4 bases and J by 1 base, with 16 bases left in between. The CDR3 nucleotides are TGCGCCAGCAGTGGGACTCTTACTCCTGGGAACACCGGGGAGCTGTTTTTT. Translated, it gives CASSGTLTPGNTGELFF.

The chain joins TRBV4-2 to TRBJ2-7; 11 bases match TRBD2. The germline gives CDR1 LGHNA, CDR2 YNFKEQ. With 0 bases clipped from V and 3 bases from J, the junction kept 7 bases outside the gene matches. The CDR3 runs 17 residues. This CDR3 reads CASSQETGTSGLYEQYF. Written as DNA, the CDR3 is TGTGCCAGCAGCCAAGAGACCGGGACTAGCGGACTCTACGAGCAGTACTTC.

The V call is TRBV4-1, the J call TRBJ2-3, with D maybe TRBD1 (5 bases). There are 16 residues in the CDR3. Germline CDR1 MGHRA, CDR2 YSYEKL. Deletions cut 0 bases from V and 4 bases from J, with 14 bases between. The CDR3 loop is CASSQDLRSGSDTQYF. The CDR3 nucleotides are TGCGCCAGCAGCCAAGATCTCCGATCAGGGTCAGATACGCAGTATTTT.

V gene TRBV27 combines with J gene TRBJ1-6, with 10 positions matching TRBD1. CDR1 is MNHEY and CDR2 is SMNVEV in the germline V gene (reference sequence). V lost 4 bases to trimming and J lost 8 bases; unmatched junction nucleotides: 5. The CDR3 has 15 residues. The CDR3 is CASSSWDRGDSPLHF. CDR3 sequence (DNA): TGTGCCAGCAGTTCATGGGACAGGGGCGATTCACCCCTCCACTTT.

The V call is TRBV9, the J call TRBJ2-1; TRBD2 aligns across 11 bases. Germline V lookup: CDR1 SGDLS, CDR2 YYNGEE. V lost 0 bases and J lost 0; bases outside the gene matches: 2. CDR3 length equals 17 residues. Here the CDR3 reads CASSVGTSGSSYNEQFF. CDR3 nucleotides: TGTGCCAGCAGCGTAGGAACTAGCGGGAGCTCCTACAATGAGCAGTTCTTC. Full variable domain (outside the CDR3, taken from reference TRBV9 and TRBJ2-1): DSGVTQTPKHLITATGQRVTLRCSPRSGDLSVYWYQQSLDQGLQFLIQYYNGEERAKGNILERFSAQQFPDLHSELNLSSLELGDSALYFCASSVGTSGSSYNEQFFGPGTRLTVL.

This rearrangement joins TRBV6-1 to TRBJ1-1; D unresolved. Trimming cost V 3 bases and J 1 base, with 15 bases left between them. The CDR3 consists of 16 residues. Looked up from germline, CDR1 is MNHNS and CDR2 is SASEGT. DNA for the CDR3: TGTGCCAGCAGTGATCCAAACGGGGTGAGGAACACTGAAGCTTTCTTT. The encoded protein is CASSDPNGVRNTEAFF.

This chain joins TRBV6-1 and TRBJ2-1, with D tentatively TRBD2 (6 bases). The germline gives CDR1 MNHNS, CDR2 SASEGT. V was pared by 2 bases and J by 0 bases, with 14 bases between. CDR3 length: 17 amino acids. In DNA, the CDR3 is TGTGCCAGCAGTGAAAAACGCGGGGTTAGCTCCTACAATGAGCAGTTCTTC. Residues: CASSEKRGVSSYNEQFF.

CDR3 loop: CASSPKGQGRTGELFF. CDR3 DNA: TGTGCCAGCAGCCCGAAAGGACAGGGACGGACCGGGGAGCTGTTTTTT. The rearrangement joins TRBV13 to TRBJ2-2, with 8 bases lining up with TRBD1. V lost 5 bases, J lost 5 bases, and 10 bases stayed unmatched. Germline CDR1 reads PRHDT; CDR2 reads FYEKMQ (reference sequence). The CDR3 has 16 residues.

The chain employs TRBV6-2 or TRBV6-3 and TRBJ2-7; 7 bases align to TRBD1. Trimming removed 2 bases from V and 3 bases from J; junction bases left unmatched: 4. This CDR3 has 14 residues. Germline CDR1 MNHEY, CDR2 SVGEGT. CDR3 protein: CASSYDRAGYEQYF. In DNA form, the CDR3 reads TGTGCCAGCAGTTACGACAGGGCAGGCTACGAGCAGTACTTC.

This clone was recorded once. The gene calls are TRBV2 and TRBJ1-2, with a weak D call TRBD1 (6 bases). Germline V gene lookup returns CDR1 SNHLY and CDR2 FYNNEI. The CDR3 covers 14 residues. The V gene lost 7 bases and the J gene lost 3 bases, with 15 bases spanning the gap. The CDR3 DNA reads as TGTGCCAGCACTCCAAGACAGGATCACTATGGCTACACCTTC. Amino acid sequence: CASTPRQDHYGYTF. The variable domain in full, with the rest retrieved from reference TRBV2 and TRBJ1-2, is EPEVTQTPSHQVTQMGQEVILRCVPISNHLYFYWYRQILGQKVEFLVSFYNNEISEKSEIFDDQFSVERPDGSNFTLKIRSTKLEDSAMYFCASTPRQDHYGYTFGSGTRLTVV.

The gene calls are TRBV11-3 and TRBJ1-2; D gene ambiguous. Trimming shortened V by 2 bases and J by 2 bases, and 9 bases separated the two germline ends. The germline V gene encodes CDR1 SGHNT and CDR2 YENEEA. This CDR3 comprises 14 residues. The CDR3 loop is CASSLNPTNYGYTF. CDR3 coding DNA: TGTGCCAGCAGCTTAAATCCGACAAACTATGGCTACACCTTC.

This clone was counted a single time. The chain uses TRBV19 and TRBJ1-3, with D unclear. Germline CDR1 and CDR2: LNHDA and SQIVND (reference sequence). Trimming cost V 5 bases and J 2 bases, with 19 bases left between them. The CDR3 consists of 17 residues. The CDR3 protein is CASSPDSNRVAGNTIYF. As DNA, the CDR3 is TGTGCCAGTAGTCCAGACTCAAATCGGGTGGCTGGAAACACCATATATTTT.

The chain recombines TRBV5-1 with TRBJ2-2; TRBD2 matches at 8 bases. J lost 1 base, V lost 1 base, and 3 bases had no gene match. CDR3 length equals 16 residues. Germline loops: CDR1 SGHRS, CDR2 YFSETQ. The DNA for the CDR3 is TGCGCCAGCAGCTTGAGCGGGAGCTTGAACACCGGGGAGCTGTTTTTT. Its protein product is CASSLSGSLNTGELFF.

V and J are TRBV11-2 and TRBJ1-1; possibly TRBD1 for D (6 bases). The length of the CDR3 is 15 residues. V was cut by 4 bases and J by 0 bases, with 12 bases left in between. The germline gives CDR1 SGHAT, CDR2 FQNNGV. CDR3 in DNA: TGTGCCAGCAGCTACCGTGGACAGATGAACACTGAAGCTTTCTTT. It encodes CASSYRGQMNTEAFF.